These 3 T cell receptor beta chains share one sample of origin, sequenced in a study of CD4 T cell repertoires in COVID-19. Sequencing was done directly on freshly isolated, uncultured memory T cells. TCRdb's copy holds only in-frame clones and misses some; the assay was immunoSEQ multiplex PCR. The table lists tens of thousands of clones, around 86% of them singletons. The starting material was central memory CD4+ T cells from blood, obtained before the COVID-19 pandemic. These TCRs come from a human donor who had COVID-19.

J is TRBJ1-5 and V is TRBV6-1; D unresolved. The CDR3 runs 14 residues. V lost 6 bases and J 7 bases, leaving 16 bases between the germline ends. Germline V gene data show CDR1 as MNHNS and CDR2 as SASEGT. As DNA, the CDR3 is TGTGCCAGCAGAAGAGGAGGGCTTGGGCAGCCCCAGCATTTT. Protein product: CASRRGGLGQPQHF.

The V gene is TRBV6-6, the J gene TRBJ2-7; D gene unclear. CDR1 is MNHNY, CDR2 SVGAGI, per germline (reference sequence). The CDR3 is 12 amino acids. Trimming took 3 bases from V and 3 from J, leaving 6 bases between them. The CDR3 DNA reads TGTGCCAGCAGTTATTCCCACTACGAGCAGTACTTC. Protein sequence: CASSYSHYEQYF.

CDR3: CASSEKREWTQYF. The CDR3 bases are TGCGCCAGCAGTGAAAAGCGGGAGTGGACCCAGTACTTC. The rearrangement uses TRBV10-1 and TRBJ2-5; TRBD2 matches at 8 bases. CDR3 length: 13 residues. The ends lost 3 bases at V and 7 bases at J; junction bases unmatched: 4. The germline V gene has CDR1 WNHNN and CDR2 SYGVQD (reference sequence).